The source of this T cell receptor (beta chain) is a study of T cell responses to AZD1222 COVID-19 vaccine. Study-wide results and caveats: Without day 14 samples, only post-peak T cell repertoires were studied.

Details on this clone: What it binds is not known.

Assay used: immunoSEQ multiplex PCR; TCRdb lists only in-frame clones, some missing. The table includes 100,000 or so clones, about 93% detected once. Germline values: CDR1 SGHRS, CDR2 YFSETQ. This CDR3 is 14 amino acids long. Trimming removed 4 bases from V and 2 bases from J, with 12 bases in between. This chain connects TRBV5-1 to TRBJ2-5, with a tentative D call TRBD2 (6 bases). The origin of this receptor is an adult who received the AZD1222 COVID-19 vaccine. This material consisted of peripheral blood, taken 28 days after the second AZD1222 dose. CDR3 in DNA: TGCGCCAGCAGCGCAACTAGCTCGCAAGAGACCCAGTACTTC. Translation: CASSATSSQETQYF.